This TCR beta chain was profiled in a study of T cell responses to AZD1222 COVID-19 vaccine. Here immunoSEQ multiplex PCR was the method, and the copy in TCRdb shows in-frame clones only, minus some. The sample lists about 150,000 clones; approximately 88% were seen once. The source was peripheral blood, collected on day 0 of MenACWY control vaccination. The sequence was collected from an adult in good health.

The CDR3 reads CASSYSWRDQPQHF. The CDR3 DNA follows: TGTGCCAGCAGTTACTCTTGGAGGGATCAGCCCCAGCATTTT. The rearrangement uses TRBV6-5 and TRBJ1-5; D call uncertain. V shed 0 bases and J shed 5 bases, with 8 bases lying between them. Germline CDR1 is MNHEY and CDR2 is SVGAGI. The CDR3 contains 14 residues.